Shown below are 23 T cell receptor beta chains from a single sample sequenced in a study of OX40 agonist ivuxolimab in advanced cancers. Assay: immunoSEQ multiplex PCR; the TCRdb copy retains only in-frame clones and omits some. The sample lists 37,000 or so clones, roughly nine tenths seen once, with roughly 19% in the top ten. Specimen: CD4+ or CD8+ T cells sorted from blood, collected in a trial of the OX40 agonist ivuxolimab. Receptors originate from an adult with an advanced solid tumor such as melanoma, head and neck, liver or kidney cancer.

This chain uses TRBV6-1 with TRBJ2-7; 8 bases line up with TRBD1. Unmatched junction bases numbered 7, after V lost 6 bases and J lost 3 bases. This CDR3 has 14 residues. Germline V CDR1 and CDR2: MNHNS, SASEGT. The CDR3 DNA is TGTGCCAGCAGCGGGACAGGACATATCTACGAGCAGTACTTC. This gives the protein CASSGTGHIYEQYF.

The chain employs TRBV18 and TRBJ1-2; D gene ambiguous. Looked up from germline, CDR1 is KGHSH and CDR2 is LQKENI. The CDR3 sequence is 14 residues long. Trimming shortened V by 0 bases and J by 2 bases, and 7 bases separated the two germline ends. The CDR3: CASSPPSGNYGYTF. The CDR3, as DNA: TGTGCCAGCTCACCACCATCGGGGAACTATGGCTACACCTTC. The entire variable domain, with the rest obtained from reference TRBV18 and TRBJ1-2, is as follows: NAGVMQNPRHLVRRRGQEARLRCSPMKGHSHVYWYRQLPEEGLKFMVYLQKENIIDESGMPKERFSAEFPKEGPSILRIQQVVRGDSAAYFCASSPPSGNYGYTFGSGTRLTVV.

This clone ranks as medium-sized (0.01 to 0.1%). This chain uses TRBV2 with TRBJ1-3; no definite D call. Germline CDR1 is SNHLY and CDR2 is FYNNEI. V was trimmed by 2 bases and J by 0 bases, leaving 11 bases between them. CDR3 length: 16 amino acids. The CDR3 DNA is TGTGCCAGCAGTGAACAGGCAGCCGGCTCTGGAAACACCATATATTTT. It encodes CASSEQAAGSGNTIYF.

The rearrangement uses TRBV2 and TRBJ1-3, with D maybe TRBD1 (5 bases). Trimming pared 7 bases from V and 3 bases from J, leaving 10 bases between. CDR3 length: 13 residues. Germline V gives CDR1 SNHLY, CDR2 FYNNEI. CDR3 protein: CASKGGDGNTIYF. The CDR3, as DNA: TGTGCCAGCAAGGGAGGGGATGGAAACACCATATATTTT.

The V and J genes are TRBV4-3 and TRBJ1-5, with D possibly TRBD1 on 6 matching bases. CDR3 length: 16 amino acids. CDR1 is LGHNA, CDR2 YSLEER, per germline. V lost 0 bases, J lost 5 bases, and 14 bases lay in between. The CDR3 loop is CASSQEWGARDQPQHF. The CDR3, as DNA: TGCGCCAGCAGCCAAGAATGGGGGGCCAGGGATCAGCCCCAGCATTTT.

The chain combines TRBV27 with TRBJ2-1; no firm D call. Per germline, CDR1 MNHEY and CDR2 SMNVEV (reference sequence). V lost 0 bases and J lost 1, with 4 bases in between. The CDR3 totals 14 residues. CDR3 bases: TGTGCCAGCAGTTTATCGGGTTCCTACAATGAGCAGTTCTTC. Protein: CASSLSGSYNEQFF.

Written as DNA, the CDR3 is TGTGCCAGCAGCAACGGCCGCTCTGGAAACACCATATATTTT. As protein: CASSNGRSGNTIYF. V gene TRBV13 combines with J gene TRBJ1-3; D not resolved. The ends were cut back, 5 bases at V and 0 bases at J, with 8 bases in the middle. The germline V gene encodes CDR1 PRHDT and CDR2 FYEKMQ (reference sequence). This CDR3 is built from 14 residues.

CDR3 sequence reads: CASSLTSDGFNSYNEQFF. In DNA form, the CDR3 reads TGTGCCAGCAGCCTGACCTCCGATGGGTTTAACTCCTACAATGAGCAGTTCTTC. The chain combines TRBV13 with TRBJ2-1; unclear D gene. Germline V CDR1 and CDR2: PRHDT, FYEKMQ (reference sequence). The CDR3 is 18 residues long. The V end lost 5 bases, the J end lost 0 bases, and 20 bases lay between the germline ends. The full variable domain, rest sourced from reference TRBV13 and TRBJ2-1, is AAGVIQSPRHLIKEKRETATLKCYPIPRHDTVYWYQQGPGQDPQFLISFYEKMQSDKGSIPDRFSAQQFSDYHSELNMSSLELGDSALYFCASSLTSDGFNSYNEQFFGPGTRLTVL.

V gene TRBV6-5 combines with J gene TRBJ2-7; unclear D gene. Germline-derived CDR1 and CDR2 are MNHEY and SVGAGI. Trimming stripped 0 bases from V and 5 bases from J, with 11 bases between. This CDR3 has 14 residues. This CDR3 reads CASSYSFETDEQYF. CDR3 bases: TGTGCCAGCAGTTACTCGTTCGAAACGGACGAGCAGTACTTC.

By frequency in the sample, this clone is medium-sized (0.01 to 0.1%). The V gene is TRBV5-4, the J gene TRBJ2-6; 8 bases agree with TRBD1. The V and J ends lost 1 base and 0 bases, in that order; junction bases with no gene match: 3. Germline lookup yields CDR1 SGHNT and CDR2 YYREEE (reference sequence). The CDR3 spans 17 residues. The CDR3 DNA sequence: TGTGCCAGCAGCTTGCTGACAGGGGACTCTGGGGCCAACGTCCTGACTTTC. Translating gives CASSLLTGDSGANVLTF.

This chain uses TRBV6-5 with TRBJ2-7, with TRBD1 matching over 10 bases. The junction had 6 bases not matched to a gene; V was cut back by 2 bases and J by 2 bases. CDR1 and CDR2 from the germline V gene are MNHEY and SVGAGI. There are 16 residues in the CDR3. CDR3 coding DNA: TGTGCCAGCAGTTACAATGACAGGGGGCCGACCTACGAGCAGTACTTC. Its protein is CASSYNDRGPTYEQYF.

This rearrangement joins TRBV6-5 to TRBJ1-1; D is unresolved. The V end lost 2 bases, the J end lost 2 bases, and 15 bases lay between the germline ends. The germline V gene encodes CDR1 MNHEY and CDR2 SVGAGI. The CDR3 totals 16 residues. This chain's CDR3 is CASSYLGGGPNTEAFF. The DNA for the CDR3 is TGTGCCAGCAGTTACCTGGGCGGAGGTCCCAACACTGAAGCTTTCTTT.

This clone was seen once. The chain uses TRBV10-2 and TRBJ1-1; tentative D call: TRBD1 (6 bases). There are 13 residues in the CDR3. Looked up from germline, CDR1 is WSHSY and CDR2 is SAAADI. V was shortened by 8 bases and J by 0 bases, with 10 bases between the two germline ends. The CDR3 reads CASSGHLNTEAFF. CDR3 sequence (DNA): TGCGCCAGCTCGGGACATTTGAACACTGAAGCTTTCTTT.

The V call is TRBV11-2, the J call TRBJ2-7; D possibly corresponds to TRBD1 (5 bases). Trimming pared 1 base from V and 2 bases from J, leaving 9 bases between. CDR1 SGHAT and CDR2 FQNNGV come from the germline V gene. The CDR3 has 14 amino acids. The CDR3 here is CASSLGGPTYEQYF. The CDR3 DNA follows: TGTGCCAGCAGCTTAGGGGGCCCTACCTACGAGCAGTACTTC.

J is TRBJ1-1 and V is TRBV5-1, with a possible D match to TRBD1 (5 bases). The germline gives CDR1 SGHRS, CDR2 YFSETQ. Deletions cut 2 bases from V and 0 bases from J, with 14 bases between. There are 16 residues in the CDR3. CDR3 protein: CASSFKATGVNTEAFF. The CDR3 bases are TGCGCCAGCAGCTTTAAGGCGACGGGGGTGAACACTGAAGCTTTCTTT.

This chain links TRBV10-1 with TRBJ1-6, with D tentatively TRBD1 (5 bases). The CDR3 consists of 14 residues. The V end lost 8 bases, the J end lost 7 bases, and 15 bases lay between the germline ends. Germline V gives CDR1 WNHNN, CDR2 SYGVQD (reference sequence). The CDR3: CASGPPGENSPLHF. CDR3 DNA sequence: TGCGCCAGCGGACCTCCGGGGGAAAATTCACCCCTCCACTTT.

This chain uses TRBV19 with TRBJ1-1; no firm D call. The CDR3 length is 15 residues. The germline V and J ends were trimmed by 2 bases and 1 base, with 11 bases remaining between them. CDR1 and CDR2 (germline): LNHDA, SQIVND (reference sequence). This CDR3 reads CASSISFSANTEAFF. In nucleotides, the CDR3 is TGTGCCAGTAGTATATCCTTTTCGGCGAACACTGAAGCTTTCTTT.

The chain combines TRBV5-8 with TRBJ2-7; tentative D call: TRBD1 (6 bases). V gave up 0 bases and J gave up 3 bases, with 10 bases separating them. There are 14 residues in the CDR3. Looked up from germline, CDR1 is SGHTS and CDR2 is YDEGEE. The chain's CDR3 is CASSLEGTLYEQYF. CDR3 sequence (DNA): TGTGCCAGCAGCTTGGAAGGGACACTCTACGAGCAGTACTTC.

This clone was counted once. V and J are TRBV4-2 and TRBJ2-7; a weak D match, TRBD2 (5 bases). Trimming stripped 4 bases from V and 2 bases from J, with 21 bases between. Germline CDR1 reads LGHNA; CDR2 reads YNFKEQ. The CDR3 has 17 residues. CDR3 sequence (DNA): TGTGCCAGCAGCCTCGGGGATGCAGCCCGAGGGACCTACGAGCAGTACTTC. This translates into CASSLGDAARGTYEQYF.

The rearrangement links TRBV6-6 to TRBJ1-2; TRBD1 might be the D (5 bases). Trimming left V 0 bases short and J 2 bases short, with 7 bases between. Per the germline V gene, CDR1 is MNHNY and CDR2 is SVGAGI (reference sequence). The CDR3 length is 14 residues. Written as DNA, the CDR3 is TGTGCCAGCAGTTACTCGGGGGGGAACTATGGCTACACCTTC. Translation: CASSYSGGNYGYTF.

This clone was observed once. This rearrangement joins TRBV14 to TRBJ2-5, with D tentatively TRBD1 or TRBD2 (8 bases each). V lost 4 bases and J lost 5, with 20 bases in between. There are 16 residues in the CDR3. Germline V lookup: CDR1 SGHDN, CDR2 FVKESK. CDR3 bases: TGTGCCAGCAGCCCCAGGGGGCTAGCGGGCCGGGAGACCCAGTACTTC. Residues: CASSPRGLAGRETQYF.

This clone was seen only a few times. For the CDR3, the DNA is TGTGCCAGCAGCAAAACCGGGACAGGGATAGGAACTAATGAAAAACTGTTTTTT. Its protein is CASSKTGTGIGTNEKLFF. The rearrangement links TRBV27 to TRBJ1-4; 9 bases match TRBD1. V lost 6 bases, J lost 1 base, and 12 bases stayed unmatched. The CDR3 loop spans 18 amino acids. The germline gives CDR1 MNHEY, CDR2 SMNVEV (reference sequence).

The chain has TRBV15 and TRBJ2-2; TRBD1 matches at 10 bases. The CDR3 is made up of 16 amino acids. Germline V gives CDR1 LNHNV, CDR2 YYDKDF (reference sequence). The V gene end was trimmed by 5 bases and the J gene end by 3 bases; junction bases not matched to a gene: 6. The CDR3 DNA sequence: TGTGCCACCAGCGTCTCCGGGACAGGGGACACCGGGGAGCTGTTTTTT. Translating gives CATSVSGTGDTGELFF.